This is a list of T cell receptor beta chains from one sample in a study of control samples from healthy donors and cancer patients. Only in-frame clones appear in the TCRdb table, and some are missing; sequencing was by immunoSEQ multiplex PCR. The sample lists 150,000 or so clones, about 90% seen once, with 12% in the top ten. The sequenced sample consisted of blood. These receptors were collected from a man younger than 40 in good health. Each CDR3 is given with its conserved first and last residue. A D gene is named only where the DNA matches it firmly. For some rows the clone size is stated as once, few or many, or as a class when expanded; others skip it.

CDR3 DNA: TGTGCCAGCAGTTTGTCAGGGCCCTACGAGCAGTACTTC
CDR3 protein: CASSLSGPYEQYF
J gene: TRBJ2-7
D gene: .
clone size: .
V gene: TRBV12-3/TRBV12-4

CDR3 DNA: TGTGCCATCAGTGAGGGGACTAGCGGGGGCAATACGCAGTATTTT
CDR3 protein: CAISEGTSGGNTQYF
J gene: TRBJ2-3
D gene: TRBD2
clone size: .
V gene: TRBV10-3

CDR3 DNA: TGTGCCAGCAGCTTGGGCGGCCAAGAGACCCAGTACTTC
CDR3 protein: CASSLGGQETQYF
J gene: TRBJ2-5
D gene: .
clone size: .
V gene: TRBV13

CDR3 DNA: TGTGCCAGCAGCTTATCGCCGATGGCGGGGGGGATGAATGAGCAGTTCTTC
CDR3 protein: CASSLSPMAGGMNEQFF
J gene: TRBJ2-1
D gene: TRBD2
clone size: .
V gene: TRBV11-3

CDR3 DNA: TGTGCCAGCAGCCAATGGGACGAGCAGTACTTC
CDR3 protein: CASSQWDEQYF
J gene: TRBJ2-7
D gene: .
clone size: .
V gene: TRBV3-1/TRBV3-2

CDR3 DNA: TGCGCCAGCTGGGAGCCGGGACAAGAGACCCAGTACTTC
CDR3 protein: CASWEPGQETQYF
J gene: TRBJ2-5
D gene: .
clone size: .
V gene: TRBV5-1

CDR3 DNA: TGTGCCAGCAGTGATGGCAGGGGAGCCGCAGAAGGTGTAAAACTGTTTTTT
CDR3 protein: CASSDGRGAAEGVKLFF
J gene: TRBJ1-4
D gene: .
clone size: .
V gene: TRBV6-1

CDR3 DNA: TGTGCCAGCAGCTTAAGGTGGTTCGCAGATACGCAGTATTTT
CDR3 protein: CASSLRWFADTQYF
J gene: TRBJ2-3
D gene: .
clone size: many
V gene: TRBV11-2

CDR3 DNA: TGTGCCAGCAGCTTAATGAGGGGGGATGAGACCCAGTACTTC
CDR3 protein: CASSLMRGDETQYF
J gene: TRBJ2-5
D gene: .
clone size: .
V gene: TRBV11-2

CDR3 DNA: TGTGCCACCGTGGGGGAGTTGAGTGAAAAACTGTTTTTT
CDR3 protein: CATVGELSEKLFF
J gene: TRBJ1-4
D gene: .
clone size: .
V gene: TRBV7-9

CDR3 DNA: TGTGCCAGTAGTATAGCGGGGAACACAGATACGCAGTATTTT
CDR3 protein: CASSIAGNTDTQYF
J gene: TRBJ2-3
D gene: .
clone size: .
V gene: TRBV19

CDR3 DNA: TGCAGCGCTAGCGGGAGGCACACCGGGGAGCTGTTTTTT
CDR3 protein: CSASGRHTGELFF
J gene: TRBJ2-2
D gene: TRBD2
clone size: .
V gene: TRBV29-1

CDR3 DNA: TGTGCCAGCAGCGGGGCCTTGGCGCTAGGAAACACCATATATTTT
CDR3 protein: CASSGALALGNTIYF
J gene: TRBJ1-3
D gene: .
clone size: .
V gene: TRBV9

CDR3 DNA: TGCGCCAGCAGCTTGGATGCAGATCCCTCCAAATACGAGCAGTACTTC
CDR3 protein: CASSLDADPSKYEQYF
J gene: TRBJ2-7
D gene: .
clone size: once
V gene: TRBV5-1

CDR3 DNA: TGCAGCGTTGGACCAGGGTACAATGAGCAGTTCTTC
CDR3 protein: CSVGPGYNEQFF
J gene: TRBJ2-1
D gene: .
clone size: .
V gene: TRBV29-1

CDR3 DNA: TGTGCCACCAGTGACGGCGGGACTAGCGGGAGGGCCGGAGAGACCCAGTACTTC
CDR3 protein: CATSDGGTSGRAGETQYF
J gene: TRBJ2-5
D gene: TRBD2
clone size: .
V gene: TRBV24-1

CDR3 DNA: TGTGCCAGCTCACCACCTCCTGATCCCTCCTACAATGAGCAGTTCTTC
CDR3 protein: CASSPPPDPSYNEQFF
J gene: TRBJ2-1
D gene: .
clone size: .
V gene: TRBV18

CDR3 DNA: TGTGCCAGCAACCCGGACAGTTTAGTTGGCTACACCTTC
CDR3 protein: CASNPDSLVGYTF
J gene: TRBJ1-2
D gene: .
clone size: .
V gene: TRBV7-9

CDR3 DNA: TGTGCCAGCAGTGACTACAGGGTATTATGGGGAGGCTACACCTTC
CDR3 protein: CASSDYRVLWGGYTF
J gene: TRBJ1-2
D gene: .
clone size: once
V gene: TRBV6-4

CDR3 DNA: TGTGCCAGCTCAATCGGACAGGGCGGCAACACTGAAGCTTTCTTT
CDR3 protein: CASSIGQGGNTEAFF
J gene: TRBJ1-1
D gene: TRBD1
clone size: .
V gene: TRBV18

CDR3 DNA: TGTGCCACCAGCCATGACAGGAGGAGCTCCTACGAGCAGTACTTC
CDR3 protein: CATSHDRRSSYEQYF
J gene: TRBJ2-7
D gene: .
clone size: .
V gene: TRBV15

CDR3 DNA: TGTGCCAGTAGTGCCAGGGACACTGAAGCTTTCTTT
CDR3 protein: CASSARDTEAFF
J gene: TRBJ1-1
D gene: .
clone size: .
V gene: TRBV19